The 26 T cell receptor beta chains listed next were all sequenced from one sample in a study of blood T cell repertoires in COVID-19. Using immunoSEQ multiplex PCR, the repertoire was profiled, and TCRdb retains in-frame clones only, with some absent. The sample includes about 150,000 clones, around 86% of them seen just once. The sample consisted of peripheral blood. The receptors shown here come from a man aged 70 or older who had recovered from COVID-19.

This chain connects TRBV14 to TRBJ2-5; tentatively, D is TRBD2 (6 bases). V gave up 3 bases and J gave up 2 bases, with 13 bases separating them. Germline assignment: CDR1 SGHDN and CDR2 FVKESK. This CDR3 has 15 amino acids. The CDR3 reads CASSHKLAAQETQYF. The CDR3 DNA sequence: TGTGCCAGCAGCCATAAACTAGCAGCTCAAGAGACCCAGTACTTC.

The chain carries TRBV5-4 and TRBJ2-5; D is perhaps TRBD2 (6 bases). Germline V gives CDR1 SGHNT, CDR2 YYREEE (reference sequence). The V and J ends lost 7 bases and 5 bases respectively, with 15 bases between them. CDR3 length: 13 residues. CDR3 bases: TGTGCCAGCTCTAGCGATTGGGTGGAGACCCAGTACTTC. Amino acids: CASSSDWVETQYF.

This clone was seen a single time. This rearrangement joins TRBV6-6 to TRBJ1-4; D unresolved. The CDR3 contains 13 residues. The germline V and J ends were trimmed by 5 bases and 5 bases, with 9 bases remaining between them. Germline lookup yields CDR1 MNHNY and CDR2 SVGAGI (reference sequence). The CDR3 sequence: CASSPRLNEKLFF. CDR3 DNA: TGTGCCAGCAGTCCTAGGTTGAATGAAAAACTGTTTTTT.

The gene calls are TRBV18 and TRBJ2-3; D remains ambiguous. V was trimmed by 4 bases and J by 0 bases, leaving 11 bases between them. This CDR3 spans 15 amino acids. Germline CDR1 and CDR2: KGHSH and LQKENI. This chain's CDR3 is CASSLHVGSTDTQYF. CDR3 bases: TGTGCCAGCTCACTCCACGTCGGTAGCACAGATACGCAGTATTTT.

This clone appeared once. The chain's CDR3 is CASSFGGTSYEQYF. The CDR3, as DNA: TGTGCCAGCAGTTTCGGGGGAACGTCCTACGAGCAGTACTTC. J is TRBJ2-7 and V is TRBV28; possibly TRBD2 for D (6 bases). Germline V gene data show CDR1 as MDHEN and CDR2 as SYDVKM. This CDR3 is 14 amino acids long. V was shortened by 3 bases and J by 1 base, with 10 bases between the two germline ends.

The V and J genes are TRBV5-1 and TRBJ2-5; a weak D match, TRBD2 (6 bases). V lost 1 base to trimming and J lost 5 bases, with 12 bases between them. The CDR3 is 14 amino acids. Germline loops: CDR1 SGHRS, CDR2 YFSETQ. The chain's CDR3 is CASSLRLGRETQYF. The CDR3 DNA follows: TGCGCCAGCAGCTTGCGCCTGGGGAGGGAGACCCAGTACTTC.

This clone was seen a handful of times. The rearrangement links TRBV5-4 to TRBJ2-1, with a weak D call TRBD2 (6 bases). Germline assignment: CDR1 SGHNT and CDR2 YYREEE (reference sequence). The ends were cut back, 4 bases at V and 3 bases at J, with 14 bases in the middle. This CDR3 contains 15 residues. The CDR3 DNA reads TGTGCCAGCAGCCAGGGACTCCGGGGCTACAATGAGCAGTTCTTC. Its protein is CASSQGLRGYNEQFF.

The J gene is TRBJ2-3, the V gene TRBV5-1; D not resolved. This CDR3 is 13 amino acids long. Germline V gene data show CDR1 as SGHRS and CDR2 as YFSETQ. V was pared by 4 bases and J by 8 bases, with 14 bases between. The CDR3 sequence is CASSPAPRGTQYF. The CDR3 DNA reads as TGCGCCAGCAGCCCGGCCCCCCGCGGTACGCAGTATTTT.

The V and J genes are TRBV6-5 and TRBJ1-2, with D perhaps matching TRBD1 (5 bases). CDR1 is MNHEY, CDR2 SVGAGI, per germline. Trimming pared 6 bases from V and 9 bases from J, leaving 11 bases between. The CDR3 consists of 11 residues. The CDR3, as DNA: TGTGCCAGCAGCTACCAGGGTAGCTACACCTTC. Protein sequence: CASSYQGSYTF.

This clone was detected only once. The CDR3 spells CASSSGQGAAGANVLTF. Here the CDR3 DNA reads TGTGCCAGCAGTTCCGGACAGGGGGCAGCCGGGGCCAACGTCCTGACTTTC. The V gene is TRBV27, the J gene TRBJ2-6; 11 bases align to TRBD1. Germline V CDR1 and CDR2: MNHEY, SMNVEV (reference sequence). J gave up 4 bases and V 4 bases, and 6 bases lay outside the gene matches. The CDR3 extends over 17 amino acids.

This rearrangement joins TRBV7-2 to TRBJ1-4; TRBD1 aligns across 8 bases. Trimming at V came to 3 bases and at J to 8 bases, leaving 5 bases not matched to a gene. The CDR3 length is 14 residues. CDR1 and CDR2 (germline): SGHTA, FQGNSA. The CDR3 DNA reads as TGTGCCAGCAGCTTTCAGGGGGCCGGGGAAAAACTGTTTTTT. Protein product: CASSFQGAGEKLFF.

The chain couples TRBV7-3 to TRBJ2-3, with 9 positions matching TRBD1. Germline lookup yields CDR1 SGHTA and CDR2 FQGTGA. The CDR3 sequence is 15 residues long. The V and J ends lost 6 bases and 8 bases, in that order; junction bases with no gene match: 12. CDR3 sequence (DNA): TGTGCCAGCAGTGACACAGGGGGCCCACGGGGTACGCAGTATTTT. It encodes CASSDTGGPRGTQYF.

The chain recombines TRBV5-1 with TRBJ1-2; maybe TRBD1 (6 bases). Germline CDR1 is SGHRS and CDR2 is YFSETQ. V was pared by 0 bases and J by 4 bases, with 10 bases between. The CDR3 runs to 14 residues. Here the CDR3 DNA reads TGCGCCAGCAGCTTGGGGGACATACCCTATGGCTACACCTTC. Residues: CASSLGDIPYGYTF.

This chain joins TRBV25-1 and TRBJ2-2; 7 bases agree with TRBD1. The CDR3 loop spans 15 amino acids. The junction had 12 bases not matched to a gene; V was cut back by 10 bases and J by 4 bases. Germline assignment: CDR1 MGHDK and CDR2 SYGVNS. CDR3: CATTPGTDTTGELFF. The CDR3 bases are TGTGCCACAACCCCCGGGACAGACACCACCGGGGAGCTGTTTTTT.

V usage is TRBV19 and J usage is TRBJ2-1; perhaps TRBD1 as D (5 bases). V lost 0 bases and J lost 15, with 15 bases in between. The CDR3 length is 13 residues. Germline loops: CDR1 LNHDA, CDR2 SQIVND (reference sequence). CDR3 sequence: CASSIDLGRARFF. For the CDR3, the DNA is TGTGCCAGTAGTATAGATCTCGGCAGGGCCAGGTTCTTC.

This chain joins TRBV27 and TRBJ1-2, with D maybe TRBD1 (5 bases). The V gene's germline CDR1 is MNHEY and CDR2 SMNVEV (reference sequence). This CDR3 is built from 15 residues. V lost 3 bases, J lost 0 bases, and 11 bases lay in between. Here the CDR3 DNA reads TGTGCCAGCAGTTTTATCGGGGGACCTAACTATGGCTACACCTTC. Amino acids: CASSFIGGPNYGYTF.

The chain combines TRBV11-2 with TRBJ1-2, with D possibly being TRBD1 (6 bases). The CDR3 has 14 residues. CDR1 and CDR2 (germline): SGHAT, FQNNGV. Trimming took 4 bases from V and 8 from J, leaving 17 bases between them. The CDR3 nucleotides read TGTGCCAGCAGCTCCTCAACAGGGCCGGGAGGCTACACCTTC. It encodes CASSSSTGPGGYTF.

The V and J genes are TRBV11-2 and TRBJ2-3, with 7 bases lining up with TRBD2. The ends lost 1 base at V and 0 bases at J; junction bases unmatched: 4. The CDR3 spans 16 residues. CDR1 SGHAT and CDR2 FQNNGV come from the germline V gene. The CDR3 DNA follows: TGTGCCAGCAGCTTAGTTCCGGGGGGAAGCACAGATACGCAGTATTTT. Amino acids: CASSLVPGGSTDTQYF. The variable domain in full, completed from reference TRBV11-2 and TRBJ2-3, reads EAGVAQSPRYKIIEKRQSVAFWCNPISGHATLYWYQQILGQGPKLLIQFQNNGVVDDSQLPKDRFSAERLKGVDSTLKIQPAKLEDSAVYLCASSLVPGGSTDTQYFGPGTRLTVL.

This clone occurred a few times. V is TRBV4-3 and J is TRBJ2-3; possibly TRBD1 for D (5 bases). The CDR3 length is 16 residues. Germline-derived CDR1 and CDR2 are LGHNA and YSLEER. The germline V and J ends were trimmed by 0 bases and 1 base, with 11 bases remaining between them. The CDR3 sequence is CASSQEGRAGTDTQYF. CDR3 DNA sequence: TGCGCCAGCAGCCAAGAGGGCAGGGCGGGCACAGATACGCAGTATTTT.

This clone turned up a few times. The V gene is TRBV3-1 (or the pseudogene TRBV3-2), the J gene TRBJ1-5; a possible D gene is TRBD1 (5 bases). Germline CDR1 is LGHDT and CDR2 is YNNKEL (reference sequence). The CDR3 sequence is 14 residues long. The V and J ends lost 3 bases and 5 bases respectively, with 11 bases between them. The CDR3 coding sequence is TGTGCCAGCAGCCAGGCGGCAGGGTATCAGCCCCAGCATTTT. Amino acids: CASSQAAGYQPQHF.

This clone was detected only a few times. This chain uses TRBV7-9 with TRBJ1-3, with D possibly matching TRBD1 (6 bases). V was trimmed by 1 base and J by 4 bases, leaving 8 bases between them. The CDR3 is 14 amino acids. Germline V CDR1 and CDR2: SEHNR, FQNEAQ (reference sequence). The CDR3 nucleotides are TGTGCCAGCAGCTTAGACAGGGCGGGAAACACCATATATTTT. Translating gives CASSLDRAGNTIYF. Variable domain in full (rest from reference TRBV7-9 and TRBJ1-3): DTGVSQNPRHKITKRGQNVTFRCDPISEHNRLYWYRQTLGQGPEFLTYFQNEAQLEKSRLLSDRFSAERPKGSFSTLEIQRTEQGDSAMYLCASSLDRAGNTIYFGEGSWLTVV.

The rearrangement uses TRBV7-2 and TRBJ2-1; TRBD2 agrees at 7 bases. V lost 5 bases to trimming and J lost 6 bases; unmatched junction nucleotides: 19. The germline V gene has CDR1 SGHTA and CDR2 FQGNSA. The CDR3 extends over 18 amino acids. Written as DNA, the CDR3 is TGTGCCAGCAGCCCTCGCTTCGCGGGATCCTCGGGGGGCAATGAGCAGTTCTTC. Translated, it gives CASSPRFAGSSGGNEQFF.

This sequence joins TRBV15 and TRBJ2-4; 11 bases align to TRBD1. Trimming took 2 bases from V and 7 from J; bases not matched to a gene: 7. CDR1 LNHNV and CDR2 YYDKDF come from the germline V gene (reference sequence). The CDR3 length is 16 residues. The DNA of the CDR3 is TGTGCCACCAGCAGAATCCTGGGACAGGGGGGGAACATTCAGTACTTC. It yields the protein CATSRILGQGGNIQYF. The full variable domain, rest sourced from reference TRBV15 and TRBJ2-4, is DAMVIQNPRYQVTQFGKPVTLSCSQTLNHNVMYWYQQKSSQAPKLLFHYYDKDFNNEADTPDNFQSRRPNTSFCFLDIRSPGLGDTAMYLCATSRILGQGGNIQYFGAGTRLSVL.

The CDR3 spells CASRGQSTDTQYF. The CDR3 nucleotides read TGTGCCAGCAGGGGACAGAGCACAGATACGCAGTATTTT. This rearrangement joins TRBV6-6 to TRBJ2-3; 7 nucleotides line up with TRBD1. Unmatched junction bases numbered 0, after V lost 6 bases and J lost 0 bases. Germline V lookup: CDR1 MNHNY, CDR2 SVGAGI (reference sequence). The CDR3 totals 13 residues.

The gene calls are TRBV29-1 and TRBJ2-1, with 15 bases that match TRBD2. CDR1 SQVTM and CDR2 ANQGSEA come from the germline V gene. Unmatched junction bases numbered 4, after V lost 4 bases and J lost 3 bases. The length of the CDR3 is 16 residues. CDR3: CSVGGGLAGGYNEQFF. In DNA, the CDR3 is TGCAGCGTTGGGGGGGGACTAGCGGGAGGCTACAATGAGCAGTTCTTC.

The V and J genes are TRBV2 and TRBJ2-2; 10 positions match TRBD1. CDR3 length: 14 residues. V shed 7 bases, J shed 4 bases, and the junction held 3 bases outside the gene matches. Germline V lookup: CDR1 SNHLY, CDR2 FYNNEI. CDR3 DNA sequence: TGTGCCAGCAATGACAGGGGGCCCACCGGGGAGCTGTTTTTT. Amino acid sequence: CASNDRGPTGELFF.